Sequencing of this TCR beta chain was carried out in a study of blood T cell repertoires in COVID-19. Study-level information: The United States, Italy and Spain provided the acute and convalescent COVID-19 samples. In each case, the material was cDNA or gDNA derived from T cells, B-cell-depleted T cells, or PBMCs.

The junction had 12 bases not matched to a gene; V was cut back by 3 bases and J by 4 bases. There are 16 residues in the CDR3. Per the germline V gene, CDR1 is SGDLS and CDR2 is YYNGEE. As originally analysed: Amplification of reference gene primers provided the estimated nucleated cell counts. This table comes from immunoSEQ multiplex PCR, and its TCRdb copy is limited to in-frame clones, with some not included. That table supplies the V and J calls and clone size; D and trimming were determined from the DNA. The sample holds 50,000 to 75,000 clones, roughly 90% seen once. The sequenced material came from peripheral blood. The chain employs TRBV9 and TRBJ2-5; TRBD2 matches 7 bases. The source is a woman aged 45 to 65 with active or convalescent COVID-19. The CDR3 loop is CASSAPGLVDRETQYF. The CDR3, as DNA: TGTGCCAGCAGCGCCCCCGGACTAGTGGATCGAGAGACCCAGTACTTC.